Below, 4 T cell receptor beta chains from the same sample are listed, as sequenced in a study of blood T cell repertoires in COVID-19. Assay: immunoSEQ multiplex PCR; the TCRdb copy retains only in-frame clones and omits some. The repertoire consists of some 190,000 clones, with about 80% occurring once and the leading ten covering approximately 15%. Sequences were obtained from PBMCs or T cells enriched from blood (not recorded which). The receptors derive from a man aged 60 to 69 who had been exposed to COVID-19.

CDR3 residues: CASSPSGPYEQYF. CDR3 nucleotides: TGTGCCAGCAGCCCCTCAGGGCCCTACGAGCAGTACTTC. The V gene is TRBV9, the J gene TRBJ2-7; TRBD1 might be the D (5 bases). Trimming removed 4 bases from V and 2 bases from J, with 10 bases in between. Germline values: CDR1 SGDLS, CDR2 YYNGEE. CDR3 length equals 13 residues.

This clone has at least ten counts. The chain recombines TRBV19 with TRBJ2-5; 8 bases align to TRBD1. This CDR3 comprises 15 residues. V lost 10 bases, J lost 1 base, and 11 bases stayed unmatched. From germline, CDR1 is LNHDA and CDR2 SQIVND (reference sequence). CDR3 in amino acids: CATTLRGTGQETQYF. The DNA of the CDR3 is TGTGCCACCACCCTCCGCGGGACAGGCCAAGAGACCCAGTACTTC.

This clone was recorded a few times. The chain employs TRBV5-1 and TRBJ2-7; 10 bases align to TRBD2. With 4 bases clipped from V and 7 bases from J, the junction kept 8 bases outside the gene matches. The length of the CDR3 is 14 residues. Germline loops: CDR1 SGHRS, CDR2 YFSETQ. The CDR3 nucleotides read TGCGCCAGCAGCCAGGGGACTAGCGAAAGGGAGCAGTACTTC. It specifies CASSQGTSEREQYF.

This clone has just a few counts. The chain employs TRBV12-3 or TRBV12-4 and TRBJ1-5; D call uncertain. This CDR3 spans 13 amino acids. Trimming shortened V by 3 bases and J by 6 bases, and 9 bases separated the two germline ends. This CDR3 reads CASSLTFSQPQHF. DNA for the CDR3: TGTGCCAGCAGTTTGACATTTAGTCAGCCCCAGCATTTT.